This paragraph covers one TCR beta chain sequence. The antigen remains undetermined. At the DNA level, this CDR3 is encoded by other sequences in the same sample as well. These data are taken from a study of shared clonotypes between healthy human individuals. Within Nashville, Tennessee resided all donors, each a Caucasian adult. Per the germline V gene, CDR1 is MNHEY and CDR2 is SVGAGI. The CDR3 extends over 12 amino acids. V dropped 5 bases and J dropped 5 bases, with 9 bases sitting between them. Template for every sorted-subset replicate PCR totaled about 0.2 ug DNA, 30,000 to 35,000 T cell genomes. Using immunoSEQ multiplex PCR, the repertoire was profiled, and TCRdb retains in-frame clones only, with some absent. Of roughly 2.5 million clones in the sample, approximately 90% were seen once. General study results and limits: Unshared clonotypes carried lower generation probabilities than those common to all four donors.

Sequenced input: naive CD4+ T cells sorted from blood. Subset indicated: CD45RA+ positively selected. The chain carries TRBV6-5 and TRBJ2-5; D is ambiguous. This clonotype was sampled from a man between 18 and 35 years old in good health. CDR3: CASSPSRETQYF. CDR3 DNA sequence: TGTGCCAGCAGTCCCTCAAGGGAGACCCAGTACTTC.